This TCR beta chain was obtained from a study of blood T cell repertoires in COVID-19. At the level of the study: Samples representing acute and convalescent COVID-19 were sourced from the United States, Italy and Spain.

The data were produced by immunoSEQ multiplex PCR, yet TCRdb's version contains in-frame clones alone and is incomplete. Among around 140,000 clones listed, roughly 91% were seen once. The CDR3 runs to 18 residues. The germline V gene encodes CDR1 LGHNT and CDR2 FRNRAP. With V trimmed by 1 base and J by 4 bases, 12 bases remained unmatched. This clone was recorded a few times. The sample taken for sequencing was peripheral blood. The sequence came from a man in his fifties or sixties with active or convalescent COVID-19. The chain links TRBV12-5 to TRBJ2-2, with 7 bases aligning to TRBD1. The CDR3 reads CASGLEKNRGASTGELFF. The CDR3, as DNA: TGTGCTAGTGGTTTGGAAAAAAACAGGGGCGCGAGCACCGGGGAGCTGTTTTTT. The full variable domain, with the rest looked up from reference TRBV12-5 and TRBJ2-2, is DARVTQTPRHKVTEMGQEVTMRCQPILGHNTVFWYRQTMMQGLELLAYFRNRAPLDDSGMPKDRFSAEMPDATLATLKIQPSEPRDSAVYFCASGLEKNRGASTGELFFGEGSRLTVL.